One sample yielded the 18 T cell receptor beta chains listed below, sequenced in a study of CD8+ T cells in alopecia areata. As for treatment: oral pan-JAK inhibitor, 5-10 mg twice daily. Extracted RNA was reverse transcribed, and the resulting cDNA served as sequencing template. Assay used: immunoSEQ multiplex PCR; TCRdb lists only in-frame clones, some missing. Of around 100,000 clones listed, 60% are singletons. The sequenced sample was CD8+ T cells sorted from blood, obtained between weeks 55 and 65, from a patient treated with tofacitinib. These receptors all come from a human donor with alopecia areata.

The V gene is TRBV7-2, the J gene TRBJ1-4; D uncertain. Trimming shortened V by 5 bases and J by 12 bases, and 10 bases separated the two germline ends. The CDR3 contains 11 residues. The germline gives CDR1 SGHTA, CDR2 FQGNSA. This chain's CDR3 is CASSRTSELFF. The CDR3 bases are TGTGCCAGCAGCAGAACTTCGGAACTGTTTTTT. Looking up the rest from reference TRBV7-2 and TRBJ1-4 gives the full variable domain: GAGVSQSPSNKVTEKGKDVELRCDPISGHTALYWYRQSLGQGLEFLIYFQGNSAPDKSGLPSDRFSAERTGGSVSTLTIQRTQQEDSAVYLCASSRTSELFFGSGTQLSVL.

V usage is TRBV6-4 and J usage is TRBJ2-1; tentatively, D is TRBD1 (6 bases). This CDR3 comprises 16 residues. V shed 0 bases and J shed 1 base, with 10 bases lying between them. Germline values: CDR1 MRHNA, CDR2 SNTAGT. The CDR3 DNA reads as TGTGCCAGCAGTGACTCCGGGACAAAATCCTACAATGAGCAGTTCTTC. This gives the protein CASSDSGTKSYNEQFF.

The chain couples TRBV6-5 to TRBJ2-7, with unresolved D. The CDR3 length is 15 residues. From germline, CDR1 is MNHEY and CDR2 SVGAGI. V lost 6 bases, J lost 5 bases, and 20 bases lay in between. In nucleotides, the CDR3 is TGTGCCAGCAGCCCACTGAGGACCTTAGGCAACGAGCAGTACTTC. As protein: CASSPLRTLGNEQYF.

The V and J genes are TRBV5-1 and TRBJ1-2, with D maybe TRBD1 (5 bases). The CDR3 contains 21 residues. Germline CDR1 reads SGHRS; CDR2 reads YFSETQ. V lost 1 base and J lost 0, with 28 bases in between. The CDR3 nucleotides are TGCGCCAGCAGCTTGTTCATCGGAGGTCTCGCAGGGAGAGACCCTAACTATGGCTACACCTTC. Amino acid sequence: CASSLFIGGLAGRDPNYGYTF. Based on the CDR3 plus reference TRBV5-1 and TRBJ1-2, the full variable domain is KAGVTQTPRYLIKTRGQQVTLSCSPISGHRSVSWYQQTPGQGLQFLFEYFSETQRNKGNFPGRFSGRQFSNSRSEMNVSTLELGDSALYLCASSLFIGGLAGRDPNYGYTFGSGTRLTVV.

The rearrangement links TRBV27 to TRBJ1-6; D is uncertain. The CDR3 consists of 13 residues. The ends were cut back, 2 bases at V and 9 bases at J, with 8 bases in the middle. Germline CDR1 reads MNHEY; CDR2 reads SMNVEV (reference sequence). The DNA for the CDR3 is TGTGCCAGCAGTTTAGTTCCGAGTTCACCCCTCCACTTT. Translation: CASSLVPSSPLHF.

V usage is TRBV6-1 and J usage is TRBJ1-6, with D uncertain. V shed 1 base and J shed 0 bases, with 10 bases lying between them. Germline loops: CDR1 MNHNS, CDR2 SASEGT. The CDR3 contains 17 residues. As DNA, the CDR3 is TGTGCCAGCAGTGAAGATCCATCGAGCTCCTATAATTCACCCCTCCACTTT. Protein product: CASSEDPSSSYNSPLHF.

The rearrangement uses TRBV12-5 and TRBJ2-5; no clear D gene. The CDR3 has 12 amino acids. Germline-derived CDR1 and CDR2 are LGHNT and FRNRAP. With 5 bases removed from V and 2 bases from J, the gap between germline ends came to 6 bases. The CDR3 DNA is TGTGCTAGTGGTGACGGGCAAGAGACCCAGTACTTC. It yields the protein CASGDGQETQYF.

The chain couples TRBV19 to TRBJ2-1; unclear D gene. CDR1 LNHDA and CDR2 SQIVND come from the germline V gene (reference sequence). Trimming removed 3 bases at V and 6 bases at J, with 9 bases between. This CDR3 comprises 13 residues. The CDR3 protein is CASSMTVANEQFF. The CDR3 DNA reads TGTGCCAGTAGTATGACCGTCGCCAATGAGCAGTTCTTC.

The rearrangement uses TRBV27 and TRBJ1-5, with D perhaps matching TRBD1 (5 bases). The CDR3 contains 16 residues. With 2 bases removed from V and 0 bases from J, the gap between germline ends came to 11 bases. Germline-derived CDR1 and CDR2 are MNHEY and SMNVEV (reference sequence). CDR3: CASSLQGSYSNQPQHF. The CDR3 DNA is TGTGCCAGCAGTTTACAGGGCTCGTATAGCAATCAGCCCCAGCATTTT.

This clone was observed a single time. The chain combines TRBV4-1 with TRBJ2-3, with a possible D match to TRBD2 (5 bases). The V gene's germline CDR1 is MGHRA and CDR2 YSYEKL. This CDR3 is 15 amino acids long. Trimming removed 4 bases at V and 5 bases at J, with 16 bases between. CDR3 protein: CASSRIGGGEDTQYF. CDR3 nucleotides: TGCGCCAGCAGCCGCATTGGAGGTGGAGAAGATACGCAGTATTTT.

The V and J genes are TRBV4-1 and TRBJ1-6; D might be TRBD1 (5 bases). Germline CDR1 reads MGHRA; CDR2 reads YSYEKL. The CDR3 runs 19 residues. V lost 0 bases and J lost 7, with 22 bases in between. DNA for the CDR3: TGCGCCAGCAGCCAAGAAGGAGTGGGTGAGGGGACCGCCAATTCACCCCTCCACTTT. Translation: CASSQEGVGEGTANSPLHF.

The V gene is TRBV4-2, the J gene TRBJ2-7; D could derive from TRBD1 or TRBD2 (5 bases each). The CDR3 consists of 16 residues. V was shortened by 4 bases and J by 0 bases, with 16 bases between the two germline ends. Germline V gene data show CDR1 as LGHNA and CDR2 as YNFKEQ. The CDR3 DNA reads as TGTGCCAGCAGCCCCCTGGGGGAGCGAAGCTCCTACGAGCAGTACTTC. It translates to CASSPLGERSSYEQYF.

V is TRBV5-4 and J is TRBJ2-1; 9 positions match TRBD2. With 4 bases clipped from V and 7 bases from J, the junction kept 9 bases outside the gene matches. Germline V gives CDR1 SGHNT, CDR2 YYREEE (reference sequence). The CDR3 is made up of 15 amino acids. CDR3 amino acids: CASSQVAGVGNEQFF. CDR3 DNA sequence: TGTGCCAGCAGCCAAGTAGCGGGGGTGGGTAATGAGCAGTTCTTC.

The chain couples TRBV5-1 to TRBJ2-5, with D hard to call. This CDR3 comprises 13 residues. Germline V CDR1 and CDR2: SGHRS, YFSETQ. Trimming removed 0 bases from V and 4 bases from J, with 7 bases in between. The CDR3 DNA reads TGCGCCAGCAGCTTGGCCGGTGGAGAGACCCAGTACTTC. This encodes CASSLAGGETQYF.

The chain joins TRBV4-2 to TRBJ2-3; 10 nucleotides align to TRBD1. V lost 4 bases, J lost 6 bases, and 4 bases stayed unmatched. Per germline, CDR1 LGHNA and CDR2 YNFKEQ. The CDR3 has 14 residues. This CDR3 is CASSPGTGDDTQYF. As DNA, the CDR3 is TGTGCCAGCAGCCCCGGGACAGGGGACGATACGCAGTATTTT.

The chain is built from TRBV7-9 and TRBJ1-5, with 7 bases fitting TRBD1. Germline assignment: CDR1 SEHNR and CDR2 FQNEAQ (reference sequence). The ends lost 5 bases at V and 0 bases at J; junction bases unmatched: 4. The CDR3 spans 15 residues. The CDR3 DNA is TGTGCCAGCAGCACCGACAGGGATAGCAATCAGCCCCAGCATTTT. Translated: CASSTDRDSNQPQHF.

V gene TRBV6-6 combines with J gene TRBJ2-2, with no clear D. From germline, CDR1 is MNHNY and CDR2 SVGAGI (reference sequence). The CDR3 totals 14 residues. V was shortened by 7 bases and J by 0 bases, with 9 bases between the two germline ends. The chain's CDR3 is CASNRATNTGELFF. DNA for the CDR3: TGTGCCAGCAACCGGGCTACGAACACCGGGGAGCTGTTTTTT.

The V gene is TRBV14, the J gene TRBJ2-3; D might be TRBD2 (6 bases). V lost 1 base and J lost 2, with 16 bases in between. Per germline, CDR1 SGHDN and CDR2 FVKESK. This CDR3 comprises 17 residues. Here the CDR3 reads CASSQGFLRGNTDTQYF. The DNA of the CDR3 is TGTGCCAGCAGCCAAGGGTTCTTGCGGGGAAACACAGATACGCAGTATTTT.